Sequencing of this T cell receptor beta chain was carried out in a study of cytomegalovirus exposure and HLA in healthy donors. General observations from the study: It was 150 to 200 TCR beta chains that were listed as cytomegalovirus-associated. The CMV antigen specificity of a few CMV-associated chains was confirmed through in vitro analysis.

CDR1 and CDR2 from the germline V gene are SGHRS and YFSETQ. The CDR3 has 15 amino acids. V shed 7 bases and J shed 3 bases, with 16 bases lying between them. With respect to this clone: Its antigen is undetermined.

Some clones are missing from TCRdb's copy, which holds only in-frame ones; the method was immunoSEQ multiplex PCR. The table has approximately 65,000 clones, 96% seen once. This TCR came from a woman aged 18-29 years in good health and CMV-seropositive. The genes are TRBV5-1 and TRBJ2-2, with D tentatively TRBD2 (6 bases). The sequencing sample was made of PBMCs. The CDR3 loop is CASGASGVHTGELFF. The CDR3 DNA follows: TGCGCCAGCGGGGCGTCGGGAGTTCACACCGGGGAGCTGTTTTTT. The entire variable domain, with the rest obtained from reference TRBV5-1 and TRBJ2-2, is as follows: KAGVTQTPRYLIKTRGQQVTLSCSPISGHRSVSWYQQTPGQGLQFLFEYFSETQRNKGNFPGRFSGRQFSNSRSEMNVSTLELGDSALYLCASGASGVHTGELFFGEGSRLTVL.